These T cell receptor beta chains were read from a single sample in a study of circulating CD8 cells and anti-PD-1 response in melanoma. One entry per CDR3 protein, called by TCRdb with MiXCR from the reads. The repertoire includes 350 to 400 distinct CDR3 sequences, roughly 8.2% of them detected once, and around 62% sits in the top ten. The sequencing here drew on CD8+ T cells from PBMCs, taken at baseline or after one month of anti-PD-1 therapy (not recorded which). The receptor source for this set is a human donor with melanoma. Each CDR3 is given with its conserved first and last residue. Fields, in order: V gene, D gene, clone size, J gene, CDR3 DNA, CDR3 protein. The D gene is left open where the match is weak. The size of a clone is reported for some rows only, either as once, few or many, or as a class for expanded clones.

TRBV9	TRBD2	medium-sized	TRBJ2-1	TGTGCCAGCAGCGATCTAACTAGCGGGAGCTACAATGAGCAGTTCTTC	CASSDLTSGSYNEQFF
TRBV6-1	TRBD1	large	TRBJ2-7	TGTGCCAGCAGTGAATATGGGACAGGGGGTAAACGGGAGCAGTACTTC	CASSEYGTGGKREQYF
TRBV2	NA	hyperexpanded	TRBJ2-5	TGTGCCAGCAGTTCCCGTGTGCCAATGGAGACCCAGTACTTC	CASSSRVPMETQYF
TRBV28	NA	medium-sized	TRBJ2-7	TGTGCCAGCAGTTCCGGGACGAGGGAGCAGTACTTC	CASSSGTREQYF
TRBV7-2	NA	medium-sized	TRBJ2-2	TGTGCCAGCAGCCCGTACGCCCGGACAGTCTACACCGGGGAGCTGTTTTTT	CASSPYARTVYTGELFF
TRBV28	NA	NA	TRBJ2-1	TGTGCCAGCAGAGAGGACACCACCAATGAGCGGTTCTTC	CASREDTTNERFF
TRBV19	NA	large	TRBJ2-1	TGTGCCAGTAGTGTCCGGGAGAACAATGAGCAGTTCTTC	CASSVRENNEQFF
TRBV27	NA	medium-sized	TRBJ2-7	TGTGCCAGCAGTCCCTCCGACAGTGGGCGTTACGAGCAGTACTTC	CASSPSDSGRYEQYF
TRBV14	NA	large	TRBJ1-5	TGTGCCAGCAGCCAAGGCCAGGGCGGTCAGCCCCAGCATTTT	CASSQGQGGQPQHF
TRBV4-3	NA	large	TRBJ2-1	TGCGCCAGCAGCCAAGGGCATTACTACTTGAATGAGCAGTTCTTC	CASSQGHYYLNEQFF
TRBV2	NA	large	TRBJ2-6	TGTGCCAGCAGTGAAGTGCAGGGGCAACTACTCTCTGGGGCCAACGTCCTGACTTTC	CASSEVQGQLLSGANVLTF
TRBV2	NA	medium-sized	TRBJ2-1	TGTGCCAGCAGTGTCCTCAGGGTACCCTACAATGAGCAGTTCTTC	CASSVLRVPYNEQFF
TRBV20-1	NA	few	TRBJ2-7	TGCAGTGCGAGTTCTGTGGGGGAGTACGAGCAGTACTTC	CSASSVGEYEQYF
TRBV27	NA	medium-sized	TRBJ1-1	TGTGCCAGCAGTAACTACAGGGACGCAGCTTTCTTT	CASSNYRDAAFF
TRBV7-8	NA	medium-sized	TRBJ1-4	TGTGCCAGCAGCTTAGGGGGCATCGCTAATGAAAAACTGTTTTTT	CASSLGGIANEKLFF
TRBV20-1	NA	large	TRBJ2-4	TGCAGTGCTGGGGGACTAGCCAAAAACATTCAGTACTTC	CSAGGLAKNIQYF
TRBV24-1	NA	medium-sized	TRBJ2-3	TGTGCCACCAGTGATTTTGCAGACACAGATACGCAGTATTTT	CATSDFADTDTQYF
TRBV2	NA	large	TRBJ1-1	TGTGCCAGCAGTGAAGGGGAACCTGGGGTGTACACTGAAGCTTTCTTT	CASSEGEPGVYTEAFF
TRBV7-2	NA	medium-sized	TRBJ2-7	TGTGCCAGCAGCTTGGACAGGGAGGGGATCGACGAGCAGTACTTC	CASSLDREGIDEQYF
TRBV27	NA	medium-sized	TRBJ2-2	TGTGCCAGCAGTTGGGCGGAGAGGGGGGAGCTGTTTTTT	CASSWAERGELFF
TRBV19	NA	few	TRBJ1-5	TGTGCCGGGGGGACAAGTTCCCGCAATCAGCCCCAGCATTTT	CAGGTSSRNQPQHF
TRBV5-4	NA	large	TRBJ2-2	TGTGCCAGCAGCTTGGGAGATTTTAACACCGGGGAGCTGTTTTTT	CASSLGDFNTGELFF
TRBV20-1	NA	few	TRBJ2-1	TGCAGTGCTCCCCAGCTAGGACATTACTCCTACAATGAGCAGTTCTTC	CSAPQLGHYSYNEQFF
TRBV27	TRBD2	medium-sized	TRBJ2-3	TGTGCCAGCAGTTTACAGATTCCTAGCGGGCTCGGCACAGATACGCAGTATTTT	CASSLQIPSGLGTDTQYF
TRBV27	TRBD1	medium-sized	TRBJ2-7	TGTGCCAGCAGTTTCCAGACAGGGTTAAAGGGCGGGCAGTACTTC	CASSFQTGLKGGQYF
TRBV4-1	NA	large	TRBJ2-1	TGCGCCAGCAGCCCCTACACCGGGGGGCGGGAGCAGTTCTTC	CASSPYTGGREQFF
TRBV30	TRBD1	medium-sized	TRBJ2-1	TGTGCCTGGAGTTCGGACAGGGGTTACAATGAGCAGTTCTTC	CAWSSDRGYNEQFF
TRBV9	TRBD2	large	TRBJ2-1	TGTGCCAGCAGCGCCCCCGGGGAGGGCTACAATGAGCAGTTCTTC	CASSAPGEGYNEQFF
TRBV28	TRBD1	medium-sized	TRBJ2-7	TGTGCCAGCAGTTCTTATGGACAGGGGGAGGGCTACGAGCAGTACTTC	CASSSYGQGEGYEQYF
TRBV7-8	TRBD1	few	TRBJ1-5	TGTGCCAGCAGCTTAGGGACAGGGGGCTTATTTCAGCCCCAGCATTTT	CASSLGTGGLFQPQHF
TRBV28	TRBD2	large	TRBJ2-7	TGTGCCAGTTTCACCTGGGGGGGCTCCTACGAGCAGTACTTC	CASFTWGGSYEQYF
TRBV28	TRBD2	large	TRBJ2-3	TGTGCCAGCAGTTCCCTAGCGGGAGAGGAGGCAGATACGCAGTATTTT	CASSSLAGEEADTQYF
TRBV28	NA	medium-sized	TRBJ1-3	TGTGCCAGCAGTAACCAGCACAACAGGGACTCTGGAAACACCATATATTTT	CASSNQHNRDSGNTIYF
TRBV6-5	TRBD1	medium-sized	TRBJ2-2	TGTGCCAGCAGCTCTGACAGGGTACGATACACCGGGGAGCTGTTTTTT	CASSSDRVRYTGELFF
TRBV15	TRBD1	hyperexpanded	TRBJ2-3	TGTGCCACCAGCTCCCTCAGGGGGTACGCAGGCACAGATACGCAGTATTTT	CATSSLRGYAGTDTQYF
TRBV6-6	NA	large	TRBJ1-6	TGTGCCACCGACCTCTCCGGACAGTATAATTCACCCCTCCACTTT	CATDLSGQYNSPLHF
TRBV4-3	NA	medium-sized	TRBJ2-3	TGCGCCAGCAGCCAAGAGAGACTCACAGATACGCAGTATTTT	CASSQERLTDTQYF
TRBV27	NA	NA	TRBJ2-7	TGTGTCAGCAGTTTAATGGCATCCCGCGAGCAGTACTTC	CVSSLMASREQYF
TRBV7-8	TRBD1	large	TRBJ1-2	TGTGCCAGCAGCTCCGACAGGGGGGATTCCTATGGCTACACCTTC	CASSSDRGDSYGYTF
TRBV2	TRBD2	large	TRBJ2-1	TGTGCCAGCATCCCTTGGGCTAGCGGGAGGATTGAGCAGTTCTTC	CASIPWASGRIEQFF
TRBV24-1	NA	large	TRBJ2-2	TGTGCCACCAGTGACCCTACTGACAGATTGCTCGGGGAGCTGTTTTTT	CATSDPTDRLLGELFF
TRBV11-2	NA	medium-sized	TRBJ2-7	TGTGCCAGCAGCTTAGGCCCGGCGCCCTACGAGCAGTACTTC	CASSLGPAPYEQYF
TRBV7-7	NA	medium-sized	TRBJ2-1	TGTGCCAGCAGCCCCATTGTTCCCCTGGCCTACAATGAGCAGTTCTTC	CASSPIVPLAYNEQFF
TRBV5-5	TRBD1	medium-sized	TRBJ1-3	TGTGCCAGCAGCTCGCGACAGGGTCAGAGAAACACCATATATTTT	CASSSRQGQRNTIYF
TRBV28	NA	once	TRBJ2-7	TGTGCCAGCAGTTTACCGCCCCTTGGGTTGCCCGGGGACGAGCAGTACTTC	CASSLPPLGLPGDEQYF
TRBV27	NA	NA	TRBJ2-7	TGTGCCAGCAGTTTAATGGCATCCCGCGAGCAGTACTTC	CASSLMASREQYF
TRBV29-1	NA	medium-sized	TRBJ2-7	TGCAGCGTTGTACAGGTGAACTCCGAGCAGTACTTC	CSVVQVNSEQYF
TRBV11-2	NA	medium-sized	TRBJ2-7	TGTGCCAGCAGCTTAGCCAACGAGCAGTACTTC	CASSLANEQYF
TRBV28	NA	NA	TRBJ2-7	TGTGCCAGCAGTTTGTCGGGGGCCTCGGGGCTCTACGAGCAGTACTTC	CASSLSGASGLYEQYF
TRBV28	NA	medium-sized	TRBJ2-6	TGTGCCAGCAGTTTTGAGGGCGCGGGGGCCAACGTCCTGACTTTC	CASSFEGAGANVLTF
TRBV29-1	TRBD1	large	TRBJ1-2	TGCAGCTCACAGGGGACTAACTATGGCTACACCTTC	CSSQGTNYGYTF
TRBV7-2	NA	large	TRBJ2-1	TGTGCCAGCAGCCTCTTTCTCTGGACTGACGCAAACAATGAGCAGTTCTTC	CASSLFLWTDANNEQFF
TRBV27	NA	medium-sized	TRBJ2-1	TGTGCCAGCAGTTTATCGGGACACTACAATGAGCAGTTCTTC	CASSLSGHYNEQFF
TRBV7-3	NA	NA	TRBJ2-5	TGTGCCAGCAGCCCCCAGGGCTCGGAGACCCAGTACTTC	CASSPQGSETQYF